These 3 T cell receptor beta chains were all obtained from the same sample, sequenced in a study of cytomegalovirus exposure and HLA in healthy donors. Generated by immunoSEQ multiplex PCR, the TCRdb table keeps only in-frame clones and is missing some. The sample has roughly 60,000 clones; roughly 96% are singletons. Sequencing used PBMCs. These TCRs come from a man aged 18 to 35 in good health and CMV-seronegative.

The chain has TRBV6-5 and TRBJ2-5; tentative D call: TRBD2 (7 bases). With 0 bases removed from V and 5 bases from J, the gap between germline ends came to 10 bases. This CDR3 is 14 amino acids long. Germline V lookup: CDR1 MNHEY, CDR2 SVGAGI. The CDR3 sequence: CASSYSGGLETQYF. For the CDR3, the DNA is TGTGCCAGCAGTTACTCGGGGGGGCTGGAGACCCAGTACTTC.

The CDR3 sequence is CASRLTGEDTQYF. The DNA for the CDR3 is TGCGCCAGCAGGTTGACAGGGGAAGATACGCAGTATTTT. The gene calls are TRBV4-3 and TRBJ2-3; TRBD1 matches 8 bases. V was clipped by 6 bases and J by 5 bases; unmatched bases: 4. CDR1 and CDR2 from the germline V gene are LGHNA and YSLEER. The CDR3 runs to 13 residues.

The chain couples TRBV13 to TRBJ2-7, with D tentatively TRBD1 (5 bases). Per germline, CDR1 PRHDT and CDR2 FYEKMQ (reference sequence). Trimming cost V 5 bases and J 0 bases, with 14 bases left between them. The CDR3 is 15 amino acids. For the CDR3, the DNA is TGTGCCAGCAGCCTGGGGCAGGCGATCTCCTACGAGCAGTACTTC. This codes for CASSLGQAISYEQYF.